This T cell receptor (beta chain) was captured by sequencing in a study of cytomegalovirus exposure and HLA in healthy donors. In the study overall: Out of about 180 million T cells, an earlier analysis found roughly 100 million unique TCR beta sequences in total.

This CDR3 comprises 11 residues. The germline gives CDR1 SGHTS, CDR2 YDEGEE. Trimming removed 3 bases at V and 6 bases at J, with 7 bases between. Remarks on this clone: The antigen remains unidentified.

PCR primers comprised 60 Vbeta and 13 Jbeta primers. TCRdb's table, derived via immunoSEQ multiplex PCR, lists solely in-frame clones and lacks some. The data contain around 230,000 clones, over 80% of them singletons. Whole-study results and caveats: There were around 160 TCR beta chains listed as cytomegalovirus-associated. Analysis performed later showed TCR beta chains linked to HLA being more clonally expanded than equally common others. Reports showed the classifier diagnosing cytomegalovirus status with high specificity and sensitivity.

V usage is TRBV5-8 and J usage is TRBJ2-7, with D hard to call. Input material: PBMCs. The sequence was obtained from a man between 40 and 49 years old in good health and CMV-seropositive. CDR3 amino acids: CASSSYGEQYF. CDR3 in DNA: TGTGCCAGCAGCTCCTACGGCGAGCAGTACTTC. Based on the CDR3 plus reference TRBV5-8 and TRBJ2-7, the full variable domain is EAGVTQSPTHLIKTRGQQATLRCSPISGHTSVYWYQQALGLGLQFLLWYDEGEERNRGNFPPRFSGRQFPNYSSELNVNALELEDSALYLCASSSYGEQYFGPGTRLTVT.